The 17 T cell receptor beta chains listed next were all sequenced from one sample in a study of cytomegalovirus exposure and HLA in healthy donors. The primer mix had 60 Vbeta and 13 Jbeta primers. The method was immunoSEQ multiplex PCR; TCRdb's version includes in-frame clones alone and lacks a portion of them. The table lists under 200,000 clones, 75% to 80% of them singletons, with around an eighth in the top ten. Sequenced sample: PBMCs. These receptors were obtained from a man aged 50-60 years in good health and CMV-seropositive.

This clone was observed a few times. The rearrangement joins TRBV6-5 to TRBJ1-4; 11 bases match TRBD1. The length of the CDR3 is 14 residues. The germline V gene has CDR1 MNHEY and CDR2 SVGAGI. Trimming cost V 6 bases and J 7 bases; bases outside gene matches: 4. The DNA for the CDR3 is TGTGCCAGCAGCACCGGGACAGGGGGTGAAAAACTGTTTTTT. Translated, it gives CASSTGTGGEKLFF.

In this sample, this clone turned up a few times. V is TRBV2 and J is TRBJ2-1, with D perhaps matching TRBD2 (5 bases). CDR1 is SNHLY and CDR2 is FYNNEI in the germline V gene. The ends were cut back, 8 bases at V and 0 bases at J, with 8 bases in the middle. This CDR3 is built from 13 residues. CDR3 protein: CASLGVSYNEQFF. CDR3 sequence (DNA): TGTGCCAGCCTCGGGGTCTCCTACAATGAGCAGTTCTTC.

This clone was seen a handful of times. The gene calls are TRBV19 and TRBJ1-2, with D possibly being TRBD1 (5 bases). This CDR3 has 12 amino acids. CDR1 is LNHDA and CDR2 is SQIVND in the germline V gene (reference sequence). V was pared by 8 bases and J by 5 bases, with 12 bases between. This CDR3 is CASVQGMYGYTF. The CDR3 DNA reads TGTGCCAGTGTCCAGGGCATGTATGGCTACACCTTC.

This sequence joins TRBV18 and TRBJ1-1; no clear D gene. CDR3 size: 13 residues. Per germline, CDR1 KGHSH and CDR2 LQKENI. The V end lost 4 bases, the J end lost 0 bases, and 6 bases lay between the germline ends. For the CDR3, the DNA is TGTGCCAGCTCACAGCAATTGAACACTGAAGCTTTCTTT. Protein sequence: CASSQQLNTEAFF.

The rearrangement links TRBV7-9 to TRBJ2-1; D not resolved. The CDR3 is 15 residues long. Germline values: CDR1 SEHNR, CDR2 FQNEAQ (reference sequence). V lost 3 bases, J lost 3 bases, and 12 bases lay in between. CDR3 nucleotides: TGTGCCAGCAGCTTTCTCTCGGAGCTCTACAATGAGCAGTTCTTC. This gives the protein CASSFLSELYNEQFF.

This clone was recorded only once. The chain employs TRBV6-5 and TRBJ2-7; D possibly corresponds to TRBD1 (6 bases). V lost 6 bases and J lost 5, with 17 bases in between. In germline, CDR1 is MNHEY, CDR2 SVGAGI. This CDR3 has 14 amino acids. The CDR3 DNA reads TGTGCCAGCAGCCGGACAGTTTCATCCCACGAGCAGTACGTC. Translation: CASSRTVSSHEQYV.

The chain has TRBV30 and TRBJ2-2, with TRBD2 identical over 8 bases. The CDR3 covers 16 residues. V lost 3 bases to trimming and J lost 3 bases; unmatched junction nucleotides: 9. CDR1 GTSNPN and CDR2 SVGIG come from the germline V gene (reference sequence). The CDR3 DNA sequence: TGTGCCTGGAGGCCAACGGGGGGGCTGGACACCGGGGAGCTGTTTTTT. It yields the protein CAWRPTGGLDTGELFF.

This chain uses TRBV9 with TRBJ2-1, with TRBD2 matching over 7 bases. Germline assignment: CDR1 SGDLS and CDR2 YYNGEE. J was trimmed by 0 bases and V by 4 bases; bases with no gene match: 4. CDR3 length equals 15 residues. Written as DNA, the CDR3 is TGTGCCAGCAGCCCCGGGGGGAGCTCCTACAATGAGCAGTTCTTC. Amino acid sequence: CASSPGGSSYNEQFF.

This clone was seen a single time. The chain has TRBV5-5 and TRBJ1-1; no reliable D call. This CDR3 region has 12 residues. Trimming removed 0 bases from V and 7 bases from J, with 7 bases in between. Germline V CDR1 and CDR2: SGHKS, YYEKEE (reference sequence). In nucleotides, the CDR3 is TGTGCCAGCAGCTTGGTGGCTGATGAAGCTTTCTTT. This translates into CASSLVADEAFF.

V is TRBV2 and J is TRBJ1-5; a possible D gene is TRBD1 (6 bases). The germline V gene has CDR1 SNHLY and CDR2 FYNNEI. The CDR3 runs to 13 residues. With 0 bases removed from V and 15 bases from J, the gap between germline ends came to 15 bases. This chain's CDR3 is CASSEANGAGAHF. As DNA, the CDR3 is TGTGCCAGCAGTGAAGCTAACGGGGCAGGGGCGCATTTT.

The chain has TRBV10-3 and TRBJ1-2; 12 nucleotides line up with TRBD1. CDR3 size: 16 residues. With V trimmed by 6 bases and J by 8 bases, 13 bases remained unmatched. Germline V lookup: CDR1 ENHRY, CDR2 SYGVKD. CDR3 nucleotides: TGTGCCATCAGCGGGGCCCGGGACAGGGGGCGGCGAGGCTACACCTTC. This gives the protein CAISGARDRGRRGYTF.

The genes are TRBV6-1 and TRBJ2-7; 9 bases agree with TRBD2. The germline V gene encodes CDR1 MNHNS and CDR2 SASEGT. CDR3 length equals 15 residues. The V segment lost 3 bases and the J segment 4 bases; nucleotides outside the gene matches: 7. The CDR3 loop is CASSESTSGIYEQYV. CDR3 sequence (DNA): TGTGCCAGCAGTGAGTCGACTAGCGGTATTTACGAGCAGTACGTC.

As regards this clone: An end of the junction differs from the germline gene, which may be a read error. The chain joins TRBV6-6 to TRBJ1-2; D gene unclear. The CDR3 runs to 9 residues. Germline V gene sequence: CDR1 MNHNY, CDR2 SVGAGI (reference sequence). CDR3 sequence reads: CASRYGYTF. Here the CDR3 DNA reads TGTGCCAGCCGTTATGGCTACACCTTC.

The V and J genes are TRBV5-4 and TRBJ2-3; the D gene is possibly TRBD1 (6 bases). Germline V gene lookup returns CDR1 SGHNT and CDR2 YYREEE (reference sequence). The germline V and J ends were trimmed by 0 bases and 0 bases, with 11 bases remaining between them. This CDR3 comprises 16 residues. CDR3 region: CASSLVGTGSTDTQYF. The CDR3 DNA sequence: TGTGCCAGCAGCTTGGTGGGAACAGGGAGCACAGATACGCAGTATTTT.

The rearrangement links TRBV7-9 to TRBJ2-1; the match to TRBD2 covers 16 bases. The germline gives CDR1 SEHNR, CDR2 FQNEAQ (reference sequence). The trim removed 5 bases at V and 1 base at J, leaving 8 bases unmatched. This CDR3 spans 19 amino acids. DNA for the CDR3: TGTGCCAGCAGCGGGACTAGCGGGGGGGTTCGGCGTTCCTACAATGAGCAGTTCTTC. It is translated as CASSGTSGGVRRSYNEQFF.

The CDR3 here is CATSRDWGGAGYGYTF. The CDR3 DNA sequence: TGTGCCACCAGCAGAGATTGGGGGGGCGCCGGGTACGGCTACACCTTC. This rearrangement joins TRBV15 to TRBJ1-2; a possible D gene is TRBD1 (6 bases). V lost 0 bases and J 8 bases, leaving 19 bases between the germline ends. This CDR3 is 16 amino acids long. The germline V gene has CDR1 LNHNV and CDR2 YYDKDF (reference sequence).

The chain couples TRBV6-5 to TRBJ1-1; D is uncertain. Germline V lookup: CDR1 MNHEY, CDR2 SVGAGI. Trimming took off 2 bases at V and 9 bases at J, with 10 bases between the two ends. This CDR3 is 12 amino acids long. This CDR3 is CASSYEGGKAFF. The CDR3 nucleotides are TGTGCCAGCAGTTACGAGGGCGGAAAAGCTTTCTTT.